Listed here are 30 T cell receptor beta chains from one sample, sequenced in a study of shared clonotypes between healthy human individuals. Measured with immunoSEQ multiplex PCR; TCRdb has only the in-frame clones, and not every one. The data contain over 2 million clones, about 90% of them seen just once; the ten biggest clones take up around 0.38%. Sequencing was done on a sample of naive CD4+ T cells from PBMCs. The sample's subset: CD45RA+ positively selected. The receptors were sampled from a man between 18 and 35 years old in good health. Some clones in this sample may be carry-over from other donors' samples.

The chain joins TRBV6-1 to TRBJ2-5, with 8 bases matching TRBD1. Germline loops: CDR1 MNHNS, CDR2 SASEGT. Trimming at V came to 4 bases and at J to 5 bases, leaving 3 bases not matched to a gene. There are 13 residues in the CDR3. The CDR3 region has the DNA TGTGCCAGCAGTGGGCGGGACAGGGAGACCCAGTACTTC. It translates to CASSGRDRETQYF.

V and J are TRBV6-1 and TRBJ2-2, with TRBD1 identical over 11 bases. The ends lost 6 bases at V and 4 bases at J; junction bases unmatched: 4. Germline-derived CDR1 and CDR2 are MNHNS and SASEGT. This CDR3 comprises 15 residues. Written as DNA, the CDR3 is TGTGCCAGCAGAGGACAGGGGGCGGGCACCGGGGAGCTGTTTTTT. Translation gives CASRGQGAGTGELFF.

This chain uses TRBV5-1 with TRBJ2-5; possible D gene TRBD1, 5 bases. V gave up 2 bases and J gave up 4 bases, with 9 bases separating them. CDR3 length equals 13 residues. The germline CDR1 and CDR2 sequences are SGHRS and YFSETQ. CDR3 sequence (DNA): TGCGCCAGCAGCTTATTCCAGGGAGAGACCCAGTACTTC. This encodes CASSLFQGETQYF.

This chain links TRBV5-1 with TRBJ2-2; perhaps TRBD2 as D (6 bases). There are 16 residues in the CDR3. The germline V gene encodes CDR1 SGHRS and CDR2 YFSETQ. V lost 0 bases and J lost 5, with 14 bases in between. CDR3 nucleotide sequence: TGCGCCAGCAGCTTGGGTCCGGGAGAAGGGACCGGGGAGCTGTTTTTT. Residues: CASSLGPGEGTGELFF.

The J gene is TRBJ2-7, the V gene TRBV28, with 7 bases aligning to TRBD1. This CDR3 comprises 16 residues. In germline, CDR1 is MDHEN, CDR2 SYDVKM. V shed 5 bases and J 3 bases; nucleotides not matched to a gene: 13. CDR3 sequence: CASSNSPGTANYEQYF. The CDR3 DNA reads TGTGCCAGCAGTAACAGCCCCGGGACAGCAAACTACGAGCAGTACTTC. Supplemented by reference TRBV28 and TRBJ2-7, the full variable domain reads DVKVTQSSRYLVKRTGEKVFLECVQDMDHENMFWYRQDPGLGLRLIYFSYDVKMKEKGDIPEGYSVSREKKERFSLILESASTNQTSMYLCASSNSPGTANYEQYFGPGTRLTVT.

V gene TRBV30 combines with J gene TRBJ1-2; D not resolved. Germline V gives CDR1 GTSNPN, CDR2 SVGIG (reference sequence). Deletions cut 4 bases from V and 3 bases from J, with 18 bases between. The CDR3 is 15 amino acids. CDR3 DNA sequence: TGTGCCTGGACGTCGGGTGGCGTCGGGGACTATGGCTACACCTTC. Its protein product is CAWTSGGVGDYGYTF.

This clone was detected only once. The rearrangement joins TRBV5-6 to TRBJ1-1; D ambiguous. CDR3 length: 13 amino acids. CDR1 is SGHDT, CDR2 YYEEEE, per germline. V dropped 2 bases and J dropped 6 bases, with 11 bases sitting between them. The CDR3 nucleotides are TGTGCCAGCAGCTTCGATAGATGGGCTGAAGCTTTCTTT. Amino acids: CASSFDRWAEAFF.

This clone was found once. The rearrangement uses TRBV5-1 and TRBJ2-3; 7 bases are shared with TRBD1. V shed 3 bases, J shed 2 bases, and the junction held 3 bases outside the gene matches. Germline V gives CDR1 SGHRS, CDR2 YFSETQ. The CDR3 totals 14 residues. In DNA, the CDR3 is TGCGCCAGCAGCTGGGACAGCCCCACAGATACGCAGTATTTT. Residues: CASSWDSPTDTQYF.

In the case of this clone: The same CDR3 arises from other DNA sequences in this sample as well. The V call is TRBV28, the J call TRBJ1-2; D uncertain. Looked up from germline, CDR1 is MDHEN and CDR2 is SYDVKM. V lost 6 bases and J 3 bases, leaving 11 bases between the germline ends. The CDR3 totals 13 residues. The CDR3 loop reads CASSLVGDYGYTF. The CDR3 DNA is TGTGCCAGCAGCCTGGTTGGGGACTATGGCTACACCTTC.

The chain uses TRBV7-9 and TRBJ2-7, with 10 bases that match TRBD2. CDR1 SEHNR and CDR2 FQNEAQ come from the germline V gene (reference sequence). V shed 5 bases, J shed 2 bases, and the junction held 9 bases outside the gene matches. The CDR3 has 16 amino acids. The DNA for the CDR3 is TGTGCCAGCAGCCATATTAGGACTAGCGGAGCCTACGAGCAGTACTTC. Translating it yields CASSHIRTSGAYEQYF.

This chain links TRBV28 with TRBJ1-1; TRBD1 aligns across 7 bases. Germline V gene data show CDR1 as MDHEN and CDR2 as SYDVKM. The trim removed 5 bases at V and 0 bases at J, leaving 12 bases unmatched. The CDR3 contains 17 residues. Here the CDR3 reads CASSLIPSGGLNTEAFF. The CDR3 DNA is TGTGCCAGCAGTCTAATCCCCTCAGGGGGTTTGAACACTGAAGCTTTCTTT.

This clone is a singleton in its sample. Other DNA sequences in this specimen translate into the identical CDR3. The gene calls are TRBV7-2 and TRBJ2-3; 7 bases fit TRBD2. With 3 bases clipped from V and 2 bases from J, the junction kept 5 bases outside the gene matches. The CDR3 is 15 amino acids. Germline CDR1 reads SGHTA; CDR2 reads FQGNSA. The CDR3 sequence is CASSLGAGFTDTQYF. The DNA for the CDR3 is TGTGCCAGCAGCTTGGGAGCGGGGTTCACAGATACGCAGTATTTT. Using reference TRBV7-2 and TRBJ2-3 for the parts outside the CDR3, the full variable domain is GAGVSQSPSNKVTEKGKDVELRCDPISGHTALYWYRQSLGQGLEFLIYFQGNSAPDKSGLPSDRFSAERTGGSVSTLTIQRTQQEDSAVYLCASSLGAGFTDTQYFGPGTRLTVL.

The chain joins TRBV9 to TRBJ2-1; possibly TRBD1 for D (6 bases). This CDR3 contains 15 residues. The germline CDR1 and CDR2 sequences are SGDLS and YYNGEE. Trimming shortened V by 7 bases and J by 4 bases, and 18 bases separated the two germline ends. The CDR3 loop is CASQGRDKGYNEQFF. The CDR3 DNA sequence: TGTGCCAGCCAAGGTCGGGACAAAGGGTACAATGAGCAGTTCTTC.

This chain joins TRBV9 and TRBJ1-4, with a weak D call TRBD1 (6 bases). Germline values: CDR1 SGDLS, CDR2 YYNGEE. The CDR3 extends over 15 amino acids. With 5 bases removed from V and 0 bases from J, the gap between germline ends came to 11 bases. Here the CDR3 reads CASSSGAATNEKLFF. CDR3 DNA: TGTGCCAGCAGTTCAGGGGCGGCAACTAATGAAAAACTGTTTTTT.

The V call is TRBV27, the J call TRBJ1-2; D gene unclear. CDR1 is MNHEY and CDR2 is SMNVEV in the germline V gene (reference sequence). The CDR3 sequence is 14 residues long. Trimming cost V 5 bases and J 8 bases, with 18 bases left between them. CDR3 coding DNA: TGTGCCAGCAGTCCCCGACGGCTCCCCGGGGGCTACACCTTC. This encodes CASSPRRLPGGYTF.

The chain recombines TRBV7-3 with TRBJ2-7; the D gene could be TRBD1 or TRBD2 (5 bases each). Trimming left V 2 bases short and J 3 bases short, with 14 bases between. The CDR3 sequence is 15 residues long. Germline CDR1 and CDR2: SGHTA and FQGTGA. The CDR3 loop is CASSLYGAGNYEQYF. The CDR3 DNA is TGTGCCAGCAGCTTATACGGGGCCGGGAACTACGAGCAGTACTTC.

This clone was seen once. The chain joins TRBV5-4 to TRBJ1-2; the D is unclear. The CDR3 length is 15 residues. Trimming cost V 0 bases and J 5 bases, with 14 bases left between them. CDR1 and CDR2 from the germline V gene are SGHNT and YYREEE (reference sequence). The CDR3 region has the DNA TGTGCCAGCAGCTTGGCCGGGGTAGGAGAGTATGGCTACACCTTC. As protein: CASSLAGVGEYGYTF.

The CDR3 reads CASSGSWSEQYF. For the CDR3, the DNA is TGTGCCAGTAGCGGGAGTTGGTCCGAGCAGTACTTC. V usage is TRBV6-5 and J usage is TRBJ2-7, with 9 bases lining up with TRBD2. Losses at the gene ends were 9 bases for V and 6 bases for J; bases not matched to a gene: 6. The CDR3 is 12 amino acids. Germline-derived CDR1 and CDR2 are MNHEY and SVGAGI.

This clone has a handful of counts. The J gene is TRBJ1-2, the V gene TRBV4-2; maybe TRBD1 (6 bases). This CDR3 comprises 15 residues. The germline gives CDR1 LGHNA, CDR2 YNFKEQ. Trimming took off 0 bases at V and 5 bases at J, with 13 bases between the two ends. As DNA, the CDR3 is TGTGCCAGCAGCCAAGATATACAGGGTGGGTATGGCTACACCTTC. Translating gives CASSQDIQGGYGYTF.

The chain links TRBV7-3 to TRBJ2-5, with a weak D call TRBD2 (5 bases). The germline CDR1 and CDR2 sequences are SGHTA and FQGTGA. The CDR3 is 15 amino acids. V gave up 5 bases and J gave up 5 bases, with 18 bases separating them. CDR3 sequence reads: CASSPATQRGETQYF. Written as DNA, the CDR3 is TGTGCCAGCAGCCCAGCAACCCAAAGAGGGGAGACCCAGTACTTC.

V gene TRBV29-1 combines with J gene TRBJ2-7, with a possible D match to TRBD1 (6 bases). The germline V and J ends were trimmed by 2 bases and 6 bases, with 20 bases remaining between them. CDR3 length: 15 residues. Germline V gene sequence: CDR1 SQVTM, CDR2 ANQGSEA. The CDR3 sequence: CSVESWEQGHPEQYF. CDR3 in DNA: TGCAGCGTTGAAAGTTGGGAACAGGGTCACCCCGAGCAGTACTTC.

This chain joins TRBV28 and TRBJ1-5; 9 positions match TRBD1. The trim removed 5 bases at V and 5 bases at J, leaving 4 bases unmatched. CDR1 and CDR2 (germline): MDHEN, SYDVKM. This CDR3 contains 14 residues. The CDR3 region is CASSGDREYQPQHF. As DNA, the CDR3 is TGTGCCAGCAGTGGGGACAGGGAGTATCAGCCCCAGCATTTT.

This rearrangement joins TRBV27 to TRBJ1-4, with no clear D. The V end was cut by 4 bases, the J end by 6 bases, with 6 bases between. This CDR3 region has 12 residues. Germline lookup yields CDR1 MNHEY and CDR2 SMNVEV (reference sequence). The CDR3 loop reads CASSSQDEKLFF. The CDR3 DNA reads as TGTGCCAGCAGTTCTCAGGATGAAAAACTGTTTTTT. Full variable domain (rest looked up from reference TRBV27 and TRBJ1-4): EAQVTQNPRYLITVTGKKLTVTCSQNMNHEYMSWYRQDPGLGLRQIYYSMNVEVTDKGDVPEGYKVSRKEKRNFPLILESPSPNQTSLYFCASSSQDEKLFFGSGTQLSVL.

V and J are TRBV11-2 and TRBJ2-3; 7 bases are shared with TRBD1. The CDR3 totals 16 residues. The V gene's germline CDR1 is SGHAT and CDR2 FQNNGV. The V and J ends lost 3 bases and 2 bases, in that order; junction bases with no gene match: 8. Here the CDR3 DNA reads TGTGCCAGCAGCTTGTTCCAACAGGGGCTCACAGATACGCAGTATTTT. It is translated as CASSLFQQGLTDTQYF.

This CDR3 reads CASSQDLRNGEGKLFF. For the CDR3, the DNA is TGCGCCAGCAGCCAAGATCTAAGGAACGGGGAGGGAAAACTGTTTTTT. V and J are TRBV4-1 and TRBJ1-4; D unresolved. The CDR3 spans 16 residues. Trimming removed 0 bases from V and 10 bases from J, with 18 bases in between. CDR1 and CDR2 from the germline V gene are MGHRA and YSYEKL.

This clone was detected once. V is TRBV25-1 and J is TRBJ2-1; D is perhaps TRBD2 (5 bases). V shed 0 bases and J shed 4 bases, with 10 bases lying between them. This CDR3 is built from 15 residues. Germline-derived CDR1 and CDR2 are MGHDK and SYGVNS. The CDR3 spells CASSEYEGSYNEQFF. The DNA for the CDR3 is TGTGCCAGCAGTGAATATGAGGGATCGTACAATGAGCAGTTCTTC.

The V gene is TRBV5-1, the J gene TRBJ1-1; D may be TRBD1 (6 bases). The V end lost 4 bases, the J end lost 1 base, and 17 bases lay between the germline ends. CDR3 length: 16 amino acids. Germline assignment: CDR1 SGHRS and CDR2 YFSETQ. The CDR3 DNA is TGCGCCAGCAGCGGCCAAGGGGGATCTCCGAACACTGAAGCTTTCTTT. As protein: CASSGQGGSPNTEAFF. Complete variable domain (other parts from reference TRBV5-1 and TRBJ1-1): KAGVTQTPRYLIKTRGQQVTLSCSPISGHRSVSWYQQTPGQGLQFLFEYFSETQRNKGNFPGRFSGRQFSNSRSEMNVSTLELGDSALYLCASSGQGGSPNTEAFFGQGTRLTVV.

V usage is TRBV6-1 and J usage is TRBJ1-3; no clear D gene. This CDR3 has 16 amino acids. CDR1 MNHNS and CDR2 SASEGT come from the germline V gene. The V end was cut by 0 bases, the J end by 7 bases, with 16 bases between. The CDR3 protein is CASSEALMVPENTIYF. The CDR3 DNA sequence: TGTGCCAGCAGTGAAGCGCTTATGGTTCCGGAGAACACCATATATTTT.

The chain recombines TRBV5-1 with TRBJ2-3; the match to TRBD1 covers 7 bases. Germline CDR1 and CDR2: SGHRS and YFSETQ. V trimming: 5 bases; J trimming: 9 bases; junction bases outside the gene matches: 6. The CDR3 covers 12 residues. CDR3 protein: CASRPDRETQYF. As DNA, the CDR3 is TGCGCCAGCAGACCTGACAGGGAAACGCAGTATTTT. The full variable domain, completed using reference TRBV5-1 and TRBJ2-3, is KAGVTQTPRYLIKTRGQQVTLSCSPISGHRSVSWYQQTPGQGLQFLFEYFSETQRNKGNFPGRFSGRQFSNSRSEMNVSTLELGDSALYLCASRPDRETQYFGPGTRLTVL.

The chain combines TRBV5-1 with TRBJ2-3; the D gene could be TRBD1 or TRBD2 (5 bases each). Germline CDR1 is SGHRS and CDR2 is YFSETQ. The CDR3 totals 17 residues. Trimming left V 0 bases short and J 0 bases short, with 14 bases between. The CDR3 loop is CASSLARGRTSTDTQYF. The CDR3 DNA follows: TGCGCCAGCAGCTTGGCCCGGGGCAGGACTAGCACAGATACGCAGTATTTT. The entire variable domain, with the rest obtained from reference TRBV5-1 and TRBJ2-3, is as follows: KAGVTQTPRYLIKTRGQQVTLSCSPISGHRSVSWYQQTPGQGLQFLFEYFSETQRNKGNFPGRFSGRQFSNSRSEMNVSTLELGDSALYLCASSLARGRTSTDTQYFGPGTRLTVL.